Included here is one T cell receptor beta chain sequence, with context. Its target is unknown. This entry comes from a study of T cells after yellow fever vaccination. Whole-study results and caveats: High-abundance clonotypes from the bulk population could contaminate FACS-sorted repertoires. Clonotypes found in both CD4 and CD8 compartments made up a small share.

A process of 5'RACE template switching, which added a universal primer site and UMIs, was used to make TCR cDNA. TCRdb re-analysed the 5' RACE reads in MiXCR, keeping a single row per CDR3 protein. There are fewer than 400,000 distinct CDR3 sequences in the sample; approximately 5.7% occur only once, and over 14% lies in the top ten. The source material was PBMCs, sampled 5 days after the yellow fever booster vaccination. The TCR originated in a man aged 30-40 years who received the YFV17D yellow fever vaccine.

The CDR3 here is CSVAPGLVNTGELFF. The CDR3, as DNA: TGCAGCGTTGCCCCGGGACTAGTGAACACCGGGGAGCTGTTTTTT. The chain combines TRBV29-1 with TRBJ2-2; 8 positions agree with TRBD2. This CDR3 spans 15 amino acids. Trimming removed 4 bases from V and 1 base from J; junction bases left unmatched: 5. From germline, CDR1 is SQVTM and CDR2 ANQGSEA.